Shown below are 2 T cell receptor beta chains from a single sample sequenced in a study of long-term antiretroviral therapy in people with HIV. Researchers report immunoSEQ v3.0 was run at survey level. Generated by immunoSEQ multiplex PCR, the TCRdb table keeps only in-frame clones and is missing some. Of about 22,000 clones listed, 70% to 90% are singletons. The specimen comprised unsorted PBMCs, sampled 0.6 years after starting antiretroviral therapy. The receptors come from a man aged 55 to 70 with HIV.

The chain has TRBV7-3 and TRBJ2-1, with a tentative D call TRBD1 (6 bases). The V end was cut by 5 bases, the J end by 9 bases, with 14 bases between. This CDR3 is built from 13 residues. Germline V gene lookup returns CDR1 SGHTA and CDR2 FQGTGA. The CDR3 here is CASSPGAQGEQFF. CDR3 sequence (DNA): TGTGCCAGCAGCCCCGGGGCACAGGGTGAGCAGTTCTTC.

The table lists this clone with a count of one. V usage is TRBV5-4 and J usage is TRBJ1-3; D is unclear. The V end was cut by 0 bases, the J end by 3 bases, with 13 bases between. The CDR3 sequence is 16 residues long. Germline V gene sequence: CDR1 SGHNT, CDR2 YYREEE (reference sequence). In DNA form, the CDR3 reads TGTGCCAGCAGCTTGGAGCGGGGAGGGTTTGGAAACACCATATATTTT. It encodes CASSLERGGFGNTIYF.